The rows below give T cell receptor beta chains drawn from one sample of a study of brain T cells in children with intractable seizures. Here immunoSEQ multiplex PCR was the method, and the copy in TCRdb shows in-frame clones only, minus some. The profile shows around 80,000 clones, approximately 89% of them singletons. The sample in question was peripheral blood, obtained at surgery. These receptors were taken from a girl aged 2-10 years with Rasmussen encephalitis and intractable seizures. Both conserved end residues are part of each CDR3. A D gene is named only where the DNA matches it firmly. Expanded clones get a size class; other rows say once, few or many, or leave the size out.

NA	NA	TRBV10-2	TRBJ1-2	TGCGCCAGCAGTGAGACCCGGACAGCCCTCTATGGCTACACCTTC	CASSETRTALYGYTF
NA	NA	TRBV18	TRBJ1-6	TGTGCCAACTCACCACGGCAGGGTGGCAATTCACCCCTCCACTTT	CANSPRQGGNSPLHF
NA	NA	TRBV27	TRBJ1-5	TGTGCCAGCAGTTTATTCCCCCGAAATCAGCCCCAGCATTTT	CASSLFPRNQPQHF
NA	NA	TRBV7-8	TRBJ2-5	TGTGCCAGCAGCCGACGGACTACCGCCCGGGAGACCCAGTACTTC	CASSRRTTARETQYF
NA	TRBD2	TRBV10-1	TRBJ2-3	TGCGCCAGCAGCCGGACTAGCGGGAGGGCCGTAGATACGCAGTATTTT	CASSRTSGRAVDTQYF
NA	TRBD2	TRBV18	TRBJ2-7	TGTGCCAGCTCACCTCAAGCGGGAGGGGATTACGAGCAGTACTTC	CASSPQAGGDYEQYF
few	NA	TRBV19	TRBJ1-6	TGTGCCAGTAGTATGGGTCAGGGGAATTCACCCCTCCACTTT	CASSMGQGNSPLHF
NA	NA	TRBV19	TRBJ2-1	TGTGCCAGTAACCAGTATAATGAGCAGTTCTTC	CASNQYNEQFF
NA	NA	TRBV2	TRBJ1-2	TGTGCCAGCCATGCCACCTTCCTTTCCCACTATGGCTACACCTTC	CASHATFLSHYGYTF
once	NA	TRBV7-9	TRBJ2-2	TGTGCCAGCAGCTTACCTCTTAGCGTCGGGGAGCTGTTTTTT	CASSLPLSVGELFF
NA	NA	TRBV5-1	TRBJ2-5	TGCGCCAGCAGCTTGGAGACGAACCAAGAGACCCAGTACTTC	CASSLETNQETQYF
NA	TRBD1	TRBV23-1	TRBJ2-5	TGCGCCAGCAGTGGACAGGGAGAGACCCAGTACTTC	CASSGQGETQYF
NA	TRBD1	TRBV30	TRBJ1-6	TGTGCCTGGAGTAGGGACAGCCTTAATTCACCCCTCCACTTT	CAWSRDSLNSPLHF
NA	TRBD2	TRBV5-1	TRBJ2-3	TGCGCCAGCAGCTTCGGGAGGGCGGGGTCAGATACGCAGTATTTT	CASSFGRAGSDTQYF
few	NA	TRBV19	TRBJ1-1	TGTGCCAGTAGTGACCCCTTCGGGACGAACACTGAAGCTTTCTTT	CASSDPFGTNTEAFF
NA	TRBD1	TRBV15	TRBJ2-2	TGTGCCACCAGCAGAGGCTGGACAGGGAACACCGGGGAGCTGTTTTTT	CATSRGWTGNTGELFF
many	NA	TRBV5-5	TRBJ1-5	TGTGCCAGCAGCTTACAGGGCAATCAGCCCCAGCATTTT	CASSLQGNQPQHF
NA	NA	TRBV29-1	TRBJ1-1	TGCAGCGCTCGAACAGGGCCGAACACTGAAGCTTTCTTT	CSARTGPNTEAFF
NA	NA	TRBV28	TRBJ1-4	TGTGCCAGCAGACTACAGGCTGCTAATGAAAAACTGTTTTTT	CASRLQAANEKLFF
once	NA	TRBV6-5	TRBJ2-1	TGTGCCAGCAGTTATGTAGGTAGTCCCTACAATGAGCAGTTCTTC	CASSYVGSPYNEQFF
NA	TRBD1	TRBV27	TRBJ2-2	TGTGCCAGCAGTCCAGGGACAGCCTTGCGGACCGGGGAGCTGTTTTTT	CASSPGTALRTGELFF
NA	NA	TRBV6-5	TRBJ1-2	TGTGCCAGCAGTTACCTGACAGGCTCTAGGAGCTACACCTTC	CASSYLTGSRSYTF
NA	TRBD1	TRBV30	TRBJ1-1	TGTGCCTGGAGTGTAGGGGGCCTAGCTTTCTTT	CAWSVGGLAFF
NA	NA	TRBV4-2	TRBJ1-1	TGTGCCAGCAGCCAAGATACCCAGGCTGAAGCTTTCTTT	CASSQDTQAEAFF
NA	NA	TRBV6-5	TRBJ1-3	TGTGCCAGCAGTTACGGCCAGGCACTCTCTGGAAACACCATATATTTT	CASSYGQALSGNTIYF
NA	NA	TRBV6-5	TRBJ1-2	TGTGCCCGAGGATTGGACTATGGCTACACCTTC	CARGLDYGYTF